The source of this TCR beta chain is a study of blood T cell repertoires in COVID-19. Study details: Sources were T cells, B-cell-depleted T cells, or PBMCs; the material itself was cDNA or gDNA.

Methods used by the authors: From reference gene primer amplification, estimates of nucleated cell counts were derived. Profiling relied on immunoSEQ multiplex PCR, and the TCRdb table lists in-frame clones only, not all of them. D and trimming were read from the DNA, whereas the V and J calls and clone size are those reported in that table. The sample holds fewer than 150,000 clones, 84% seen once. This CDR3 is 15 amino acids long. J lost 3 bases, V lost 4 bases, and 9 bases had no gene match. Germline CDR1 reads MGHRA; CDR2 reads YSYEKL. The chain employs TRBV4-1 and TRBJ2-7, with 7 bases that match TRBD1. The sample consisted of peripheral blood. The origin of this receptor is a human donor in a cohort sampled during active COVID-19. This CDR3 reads CASSRNRGTDYEQYF. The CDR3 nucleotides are TGCGCCAGCAGCCGGAACAGGGGAACGGACTACGAGCAGTACTTC.